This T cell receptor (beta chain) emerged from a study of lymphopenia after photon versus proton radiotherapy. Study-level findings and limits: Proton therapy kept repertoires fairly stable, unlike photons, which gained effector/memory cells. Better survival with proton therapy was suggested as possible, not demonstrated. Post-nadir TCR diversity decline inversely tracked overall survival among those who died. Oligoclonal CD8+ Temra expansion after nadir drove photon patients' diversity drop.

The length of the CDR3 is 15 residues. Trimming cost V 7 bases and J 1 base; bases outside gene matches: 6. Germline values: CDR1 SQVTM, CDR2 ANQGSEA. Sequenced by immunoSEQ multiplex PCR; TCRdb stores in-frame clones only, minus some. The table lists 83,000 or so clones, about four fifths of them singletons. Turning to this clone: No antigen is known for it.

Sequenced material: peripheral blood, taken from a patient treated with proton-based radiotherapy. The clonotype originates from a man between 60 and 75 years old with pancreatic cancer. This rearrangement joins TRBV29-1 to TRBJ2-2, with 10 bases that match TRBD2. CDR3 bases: TGCAGCGCTAGCGGGAGTAACTGGAACACCGGGGAGCTGTTTTTT. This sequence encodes CSASGSNWNTGELFF.